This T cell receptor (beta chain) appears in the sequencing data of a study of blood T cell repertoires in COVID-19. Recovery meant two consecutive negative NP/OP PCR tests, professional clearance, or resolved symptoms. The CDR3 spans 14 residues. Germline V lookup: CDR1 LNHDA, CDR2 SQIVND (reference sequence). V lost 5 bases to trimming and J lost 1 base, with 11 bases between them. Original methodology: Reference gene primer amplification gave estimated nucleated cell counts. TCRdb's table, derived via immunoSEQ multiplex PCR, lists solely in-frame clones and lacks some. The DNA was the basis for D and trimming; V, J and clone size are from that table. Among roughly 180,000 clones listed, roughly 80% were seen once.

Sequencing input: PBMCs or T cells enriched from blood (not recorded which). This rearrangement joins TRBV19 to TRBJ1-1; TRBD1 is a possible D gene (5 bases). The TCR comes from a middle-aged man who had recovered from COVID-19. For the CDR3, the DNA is TGTGCCAGTAGTTCTCGGACACCGAACACTGAAGCTTTCTTT. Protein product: CASSSRTPNTEAFF.